Listed here is a single T cell receptor (beta chain). What it binds is unknown. PCR employed 60 Vbeta and 13 Jbeta primers. Libraries were prepared by immunoSEQ multiplex PCR; TCRdb keeps only in-frame clonotypes and omits some of them. Among approximately 300,000 clones listed, almost 85% were seen once. J lost 6 bases, V lost 0 bases, and 11 bases had no gene match. This CDR3 is built from 15 residues. CDR1 is SQVTM, CDR2 ANQGSEA, per germline. The sample belongs to a study of cytomegalovirus exposure and HLA in healthy donors. Study observations and caveats: Follow-up analysis found HLA locus-dependent TCR association rates, highest for DRB1 and lowest for HLA-C. Sequencing had likely introduced a cluster of highly shared sequence variants as an artifact.

This clonotype was sampled from a woman aged 40 to 55 in good health and CMV-seropositive. The sample taken for sequencing was PBMCs. The chain joins TRBV29-1 to TRBJ2-7, with TRBD2 matching over 7 bases. CDR3 nucleotide sequence: TGCAGCGTTGAAGATACGGGGGGAGCAGTCGCCGAGCAGTACTTC. The encoded protein is CSVEDTGGAVAEQYF.